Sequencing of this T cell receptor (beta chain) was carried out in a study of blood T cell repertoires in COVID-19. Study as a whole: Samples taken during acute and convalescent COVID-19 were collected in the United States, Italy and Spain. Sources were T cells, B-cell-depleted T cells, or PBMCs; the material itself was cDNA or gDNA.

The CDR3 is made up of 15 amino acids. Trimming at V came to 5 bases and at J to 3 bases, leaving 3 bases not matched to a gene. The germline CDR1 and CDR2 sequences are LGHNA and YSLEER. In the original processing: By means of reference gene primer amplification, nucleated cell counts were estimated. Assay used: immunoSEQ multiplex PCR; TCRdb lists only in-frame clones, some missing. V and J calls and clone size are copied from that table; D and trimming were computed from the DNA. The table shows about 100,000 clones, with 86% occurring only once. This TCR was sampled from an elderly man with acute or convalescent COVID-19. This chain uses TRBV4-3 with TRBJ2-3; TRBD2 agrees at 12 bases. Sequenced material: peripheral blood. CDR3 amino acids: CASSSGLAGTDTQYF. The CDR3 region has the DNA TGCGCCAGCAGCTCTGGACTAGCGGGGACAGATACGCAGTATTTT.